These T cell receptor beta chains were read from a single sample in a study of blood T cell repertoires in COVID-19. Sequenced by immunoSEQ multiplex PCR; TCRdb stores in-frame clones only, minus some. The table lists approximately 180,000 clones, roughly 89% of them singletons. Sample: PBMCs or T cells enriched from blood (not recorded which). Receptors were obtained from a woman between 40 and 55 years old with acute COVID-19. Each CDR3 is given with its conserved first and last residue. A D gene is named only where the DNA matches it firmly. Expanded clones get a size class; other rows say once, few or many, or leave the size out.

v_call: TRBV5-1; j_call: TRBJ2-5; clone_size: .; d_call: .; cdr3_aa: CASRSQAPQETQYF; cdr3_nt: TGCGCCAGCAGATCCCAAGCGCCCCAAGAGACCCAGTACTTC
v_call: TRBV21-1; j_call: TRBJ1-6; clone_size: .; d_call: .; cdr3_aa: CASSKPGRVGNSPLHF; cdr3_nt: TGTGCCAGCAGTAAACCGGGCAGGGTAGGTAATTCACCCCTCCACTTT
v_call: TRBV7-8; j_call: TRBJ2-7; clone_size: .; d_call: TRBD1; cdr3_aa: CASSPDRGLHEQYF; cdr3_nt: TGTGCCAGCAGCCCAGACAGGGGGTTACACGAGCAGTACTTC
v_call: TRBV9; j_call: TRBJ2-7; clone_size: .; d_call: TRBD2; cdr3_aa: CASSVGSGFSYEQYF; cdr3_nt: TGTGCCAGCAGCGTAGGTAGCGGGTTCTCCTACGAGCAGTACTTC
v_call: TRBV7-8; j_call: TRBJ1-2; clone_size: .; d_call: TRBD1; cdr3_aa: CASSSLRTGWANGYTF; cdr3_nt: TGTGCCAGCAGCTCTCTCAGGACAGGCTGGGCTAATGGCTACACCTTC
v_call: TRBV7-2; j_call: TRBJ2-7; clone_size: .; d_call: .; cdr3_aa: CASSLARRASDRDEQYF; cdr3_nt: TGTGCCAGCAGCTTAGCTCGAAGGGCTAGCGATCGGGACGAGCAGTACTTC
v_call: TRBV2; j_call: TRBJ1-5; clone_size: .; d_call: .; cdr3_aa: CASRGAAQGQPQHF; cdr3_nt: TGTGCCAGCAGGGGGGCGGCGCAAGGGCAGCCCCAGCATTTT
v_call: TRBV10-1; j_call: TRBJ2-7; clone_size: .; d_call: .; cdr3_aa: CASSAAGTRAYEQYF; cdr3_nt: TGCGCCAGCAGTGCAGCCGGGACACGCGCCTACGAGCAGTACTTC
v_call: TRBV5-1; j_call: TRBJ2-7; clone_size: .; d_call: .; cdr3_aa: CASSLRDSYEQYF; cdr3_nt: TGCGCCAGCAGCCTACGCGATAGCTACGAGCAGTACTTC
v_call: TRBV6-5; j_call: TRBJ2-1; clone_size: .; d_call: TRBD2; cdr3_aa: CASSPSGDSYNEQFF; cdr3_nt: TGTGCCAGCAGCCCAAGCGGGGACTCCTACAATGAGCAGTTCTTC
v_call: TRBV6-6; j_call: TRBJ1-4; clone_size: .; d_call: TRBD1; cdr3_aa: CASSHRTGPGRNEKLFF; cdr3_nt: TGTGCCAGCAGTCACAGGACAGGGCCAGGGCGAAATGAAAAACTGTTTTTT
v_call: TRBV9; j_call: TRBJ1-4; clone_size: once; d_call: .; cdr3_aa: CASSATVLNEKLFF; cdr3_nt: TGTGCCAGCAGCGCGACAGTCCTTAATGAAAAACTGTTTTTT
v_call: TRBV5-5; j_call: TRBJ2-7; clone_size: .; d_call: .; cdr3_aa: CASSWMGAETHEQYF; cdr3_nt: TGTGCCAGCAGCTGGATGGGGGCCGAGACCCACGAGCAGTACTTC
v_call: TRBV4-2; j_call: TRBJ2-2; clone_size: many; d_call: .; cdr3_aa: CASSQEFAGRELFF; cdr3_nt: TGTGCCAGCAGCCAAGAATTTGCTGGCAGGGAGCTGTTTTTT
v_call: TRBV28; j_call: TRBJ2-3; clone_size: once; d_call: TRBD2; cdr3_aa: CASSLGLGGTSTDTQYF; cdr3_nt: TGTGCCAGCAGTTTAGGACTAGGCGGGACTAGCACAGATACGCAGTATTTT
v_call: TRBV12-3/TRBV12-4; j_call: TRBJ2-2; clone_size: .; d_call: .; cdr3_aa: CASSRTGELFF; cdr3_nt: TGTGCCAGCAGCCGTACCGGGGAGCTGTTTTTT
v_call: TRBV6-6; j_call: TRBJ2-7; clone_size: few; d_call: .; cdr3_aa: CASSPEFGGITSGEQYF; cdr3_nt: TGTGCCAGCAGTCCCGAATTTGGGGGCATCACTAGTGGCGAGCAGTACTTC
v_call: TRBV6-2/TRBV6-3; j_call: TRBJ1-6; clone_size: many; d_call: TRBD1; cdr3_aa: CASSYGTGGSPLHF; cdr3_nt: TGTGCCAGCAGTTACGGGACAGGGGGCTCACCCCTCCACTTT
v_call: TRBV5-1; j_call: TRBJ1-1; clone_size: .; d_call: .; cdr3_aa: CASSLERQANTEAFF; cdr3_nt: TGCGCCAGCAGCTTGGAACGGCAGGCGAACACTGAAGCTTTCTTT
v_call: TRBV6-2/TRBV6-3; j_call: TRBJ2-5; clone_size: few; d_call: TRBD2; cdr3_aa: CASTPGSGSIETQYF; cdr3_nt: TGTGCCAGCACCCCGGGGAGCGGGAGTATCGAGACCCAGTACTTC
v_call: TRBV7-2; j_call: TRBJ2-3; clone_size: medium-sized; d_call: TRBD2; cdr3_aa: CASSSPLAGHYTQYF; cdr3_nt: TGTGCCAGCAGCTCCCCCTTAGCGGGGCACTATACGCAGTATTTT
v_call: TRBV5-1; j_call: TRBJ2-1; clone_size: .; d_call: .; cdr3_aa: CASSLEPGAYNEQFF; cdr3_nt: TGCGCCAGCAGCTTGGAACCAGGGGCCTACAATGAGCAGTTCTTC
v_call: TRBV2; j_call: TRBJ1-2; clone_size: .; d_call: .; cdr3_aa: CASTGAGGVPNYGYTF; cdr3_nt: TGTGCCAGCACCGGGGCCGGGGGGGTCCCTAACTATGGCTACACCTTC
v_call: TRBV30; j_call: TRBJ1-3; clone_size: .; d_call: .; cdr3_aa: CAWNGGGANTIYF; cdr3_nt: TGTGCCTGGAATGGGGGGGGTGCGAACACCATATATTTT
v_call: TRBV4-1; j_call: TRBJ2-2; clone_size: .; d_call: .; cdr3_aa: CASSQIGWTGELFF; cdr3_nt: TGCGCCAGCAGCCAAATCGGGTGGACCGGGGAGCTGTTTTTT
v_call: TRBV5-5; j_call: TRBJ2-7; clone_size: .; d_call: .; cdr3_aa: CASSIQGGDEQYF; cdr3_nt: TGTGCCAGCAGCATCCAGGGTGGCGACGAGCAGTACTTC
v_call: TRBV7-2; j_call: TRBJ1-5; clone_size: .; d_call: .; cdr3_aa: CASSLRSGRRNQPQHF; cdr3_nt: TGTGCCAGCAGCTTACGATCAGGGCGACGCAATCAGCCCCAGCATTTT
v_call: TRBV19; j_call: TRBJ1-1; clone_size: few; d_call: .; cdr3_aa: CASSDSWNTEAFF; cdr3_nt: TGTGCCAGTAGCGACAGTTGGAACACTGAAGCTTTCTTT
v_call: TRBV5-6; j_call: TRBJ2-3; clone_size: .; d_call: TRBD1; cdr3_aa: CASSFGQATDTQYF; cdr3_nt: TGTGCCAGCAGCTTCGGACAGGCAACAGATACGCAGTATTTT
v_call: TRBV19; j_call: TRBJ2-7; clone_size: .; d_call: .; cdr3_aa: CASSPGSSYEQYF; cdr3_nt: TGTGCCAGTAGCCCCGGGTCTTCATACGAGCAGTACTTC
v_call: TRBV11-2; j_call: TRBJ2-2; clone_size: .; d_call: TRBD2; cdr3_aa: CASSFPLAGGQSSGELFF; cdr3_nt: TGTGCCAGCAGCTTCCCCCTAGCGGGGGGGCAATCATCCGGGGAGCTGTTTTTT
v_call: TRBV5-8; j_call: TRBJ2-2; clone_size: .; d_call: .; cdr3_aa: CASSSLLRTGVTPGELFF; cdr3_nt: TGTGCCAGCAGCTCACTCCTCAGGACGGGGGTTACACCGGGGGAGCTGTTTTTT
v_call: TRBV7-6; j_call: TRBJ1-6; clone_size: .; d_call: TRBD1; cdr3_aa: CASSKTGPLGPLHF; cdr3_nt: TGTGCCAGCAGCAAGACAGGGCCCCTTGGGCCCCTCCACTTT
v_call: TRBV19; j_call: TRBJ1-4; clone_size: once; d_call: TRBD1; cdr3_aa: CASSPGTGANEKLFF; cdr3_nt: TGTGCCAGTAGTCCAGGGACAGGGGCTAATGAAAAACTGTTTTTT